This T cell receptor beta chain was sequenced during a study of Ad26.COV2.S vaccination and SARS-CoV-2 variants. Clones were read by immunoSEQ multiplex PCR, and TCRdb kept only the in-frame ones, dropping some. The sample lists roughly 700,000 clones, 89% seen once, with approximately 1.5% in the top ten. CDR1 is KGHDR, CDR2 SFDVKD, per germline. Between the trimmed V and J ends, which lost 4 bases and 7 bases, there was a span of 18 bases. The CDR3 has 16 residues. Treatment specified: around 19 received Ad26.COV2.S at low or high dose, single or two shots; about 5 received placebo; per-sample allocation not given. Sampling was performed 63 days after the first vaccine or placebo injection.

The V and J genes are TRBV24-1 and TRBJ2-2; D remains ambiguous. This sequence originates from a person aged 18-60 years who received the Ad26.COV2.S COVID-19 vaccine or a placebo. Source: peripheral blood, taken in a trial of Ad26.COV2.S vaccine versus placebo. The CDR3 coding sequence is TGTGCCACCAGTGACACGACCCGAACTTGGGACGGGGAGCTGTTTTTT. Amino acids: CATSDTTRTWDGELFF.